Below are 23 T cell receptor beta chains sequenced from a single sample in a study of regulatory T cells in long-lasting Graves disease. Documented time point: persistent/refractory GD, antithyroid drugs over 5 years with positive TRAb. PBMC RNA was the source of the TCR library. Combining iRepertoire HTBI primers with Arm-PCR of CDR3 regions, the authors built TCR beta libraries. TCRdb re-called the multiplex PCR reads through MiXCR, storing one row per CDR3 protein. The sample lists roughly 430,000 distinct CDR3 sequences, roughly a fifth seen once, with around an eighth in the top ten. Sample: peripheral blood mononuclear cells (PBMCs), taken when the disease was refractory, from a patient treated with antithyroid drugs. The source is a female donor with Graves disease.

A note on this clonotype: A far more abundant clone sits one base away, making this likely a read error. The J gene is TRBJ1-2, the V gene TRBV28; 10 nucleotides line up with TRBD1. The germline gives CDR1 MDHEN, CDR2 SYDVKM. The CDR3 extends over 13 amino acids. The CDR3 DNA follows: TGTGCCAGCAGTTTGGGACAGGGGTATGACTACACCTTC. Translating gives CASSLGQGYDYTF.

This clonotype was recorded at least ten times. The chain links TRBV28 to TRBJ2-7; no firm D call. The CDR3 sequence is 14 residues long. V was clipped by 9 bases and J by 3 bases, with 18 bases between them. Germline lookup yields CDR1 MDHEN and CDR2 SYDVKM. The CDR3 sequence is CASNLERSFYEQYF. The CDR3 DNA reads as TGTGCCAGTAATTTGGAACGGTCCTTCTACGAGCAGTACTTC.

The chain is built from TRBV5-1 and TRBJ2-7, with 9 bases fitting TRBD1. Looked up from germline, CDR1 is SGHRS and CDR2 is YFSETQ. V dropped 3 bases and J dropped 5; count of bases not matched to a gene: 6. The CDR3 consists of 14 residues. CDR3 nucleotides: TGCGCCAGCAGCTACGGACAGGGGAGTGACGAGCAGTACTTC. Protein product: CASSYGQGSDEQYF.

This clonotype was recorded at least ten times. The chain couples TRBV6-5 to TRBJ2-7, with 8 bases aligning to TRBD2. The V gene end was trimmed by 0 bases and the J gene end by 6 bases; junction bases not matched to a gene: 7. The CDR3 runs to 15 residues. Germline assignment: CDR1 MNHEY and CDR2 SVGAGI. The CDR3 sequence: CASSYSASGSGEQYF. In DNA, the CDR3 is TGTGCCAGCAGTTACTCGGCAAGCGGGAGTGGCGAGCAGTACTTC.

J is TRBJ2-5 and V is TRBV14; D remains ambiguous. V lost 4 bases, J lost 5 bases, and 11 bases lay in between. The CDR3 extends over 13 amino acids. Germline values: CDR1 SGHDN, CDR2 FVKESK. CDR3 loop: CASSLVLWETQYF. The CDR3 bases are TGTGCCAGCAGCCTCGTGCTGTGGGAGACCCAGTACTTC.

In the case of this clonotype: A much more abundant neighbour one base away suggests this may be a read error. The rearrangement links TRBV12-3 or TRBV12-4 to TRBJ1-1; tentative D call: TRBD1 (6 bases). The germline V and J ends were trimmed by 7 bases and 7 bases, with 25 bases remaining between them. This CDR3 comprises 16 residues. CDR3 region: CASNKRTAGRVREAFF. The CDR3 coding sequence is TGTGCCAGCAACAAACGGACAGCCGGGAGAGTCCGTGAAGCTTTCTTT.

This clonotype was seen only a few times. The CDR3 loop reads CASSPRDSQPQHF. CDR3 bases: TGTGCCAGCAGCCCCAGGGATAGTCAGCCCCAGCATTTT. The V call is TRBV3-1, the J call TRBJ1-5, with TRBD1 as a possible D gene (5 bases). V was trimmed by 4 bases and J by 6 bases, leaving 10 bases between them. In germline, CDR1 is LGHDT, CDR2 YNNKEL (reference sequence). This CDR3 has 13 amino acids.

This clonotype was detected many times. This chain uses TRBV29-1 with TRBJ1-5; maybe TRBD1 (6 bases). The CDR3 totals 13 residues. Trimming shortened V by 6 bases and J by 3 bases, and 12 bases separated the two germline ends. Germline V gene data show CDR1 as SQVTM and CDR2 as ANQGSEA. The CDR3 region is CSVADSLNQPQHF. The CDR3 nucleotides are TGCAGCGTCGCGGACAGCCTCAATCAGCCCCAGCATTTT.

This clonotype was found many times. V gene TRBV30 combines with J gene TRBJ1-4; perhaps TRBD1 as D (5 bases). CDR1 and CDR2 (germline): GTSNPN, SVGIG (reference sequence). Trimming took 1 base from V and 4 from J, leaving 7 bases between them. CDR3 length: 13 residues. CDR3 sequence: CAWSGGINEKLFF. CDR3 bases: TGTGCCTGGAGTGGGGGGATTAATGAAAAACTGTTTTTT.

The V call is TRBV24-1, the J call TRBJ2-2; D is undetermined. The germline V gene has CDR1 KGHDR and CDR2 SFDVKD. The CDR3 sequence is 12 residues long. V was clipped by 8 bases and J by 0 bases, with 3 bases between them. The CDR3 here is CATTTNTGELFF. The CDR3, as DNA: TGTGCCACCACCACGAACACCGGGGAGCTGTTTTTT.

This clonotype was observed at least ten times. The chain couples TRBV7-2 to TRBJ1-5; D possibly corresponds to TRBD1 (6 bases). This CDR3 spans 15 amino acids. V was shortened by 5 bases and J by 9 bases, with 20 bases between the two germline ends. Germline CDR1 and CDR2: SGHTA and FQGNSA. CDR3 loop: CASSQTTGTYGPQHF. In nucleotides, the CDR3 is TGTGCCAGCAGCCAAACGACAGGCACCTATGGGCCCCAGCATTTT.

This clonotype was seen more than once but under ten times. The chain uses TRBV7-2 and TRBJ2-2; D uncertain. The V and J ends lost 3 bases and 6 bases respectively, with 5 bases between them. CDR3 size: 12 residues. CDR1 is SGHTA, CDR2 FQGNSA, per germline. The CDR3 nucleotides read TGTGCCAGCAGCTTCACACCCGGGGAGCTGTTTTTT. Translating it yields CASSFTPGELFF.

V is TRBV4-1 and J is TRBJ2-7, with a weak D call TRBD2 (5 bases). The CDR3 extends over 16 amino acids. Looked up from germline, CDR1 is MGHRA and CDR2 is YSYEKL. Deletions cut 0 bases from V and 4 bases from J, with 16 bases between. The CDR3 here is CASSQDTRGRGYEQYF. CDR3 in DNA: TGCGCCAGCAGCCAAGATACGAGAGGGCGCGGTTACGAGCAGTACTTC.

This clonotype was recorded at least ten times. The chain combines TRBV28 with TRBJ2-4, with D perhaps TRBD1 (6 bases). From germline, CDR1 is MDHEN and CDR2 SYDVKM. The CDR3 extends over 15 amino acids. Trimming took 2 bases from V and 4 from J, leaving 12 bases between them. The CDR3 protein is CASSLGRTAKNIQYF. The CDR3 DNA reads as TGTGCCAGCAGTTTAGGCCGGACAGCAAAAAACATTCAGTACTTC.

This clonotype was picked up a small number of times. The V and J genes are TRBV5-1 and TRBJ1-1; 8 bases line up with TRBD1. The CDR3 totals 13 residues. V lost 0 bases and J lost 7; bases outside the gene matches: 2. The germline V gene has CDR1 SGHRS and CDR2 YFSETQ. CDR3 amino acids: CASSLGQGIEAFF. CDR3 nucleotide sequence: TGCGCCAGCAGCTTGGGACAGGGGATTGAAGCTTTCTTT.

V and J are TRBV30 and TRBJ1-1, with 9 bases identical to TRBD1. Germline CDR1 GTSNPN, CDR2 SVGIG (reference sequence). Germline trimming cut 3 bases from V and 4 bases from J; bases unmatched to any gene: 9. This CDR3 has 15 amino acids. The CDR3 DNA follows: TGTGCCTGGAGGGACTCCGGGACAGGGCCCACTGAAGCTTTCTTT. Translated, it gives CAWRDSGTGPTEAFF.

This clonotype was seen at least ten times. This chain's CDR3 is CASSLRGQEVYGYTF. DNA of the CDR3: TGTGCCAGCAGTTTAAGGGGACAGGAGGTCTATGGCTACACCTTC. The chain recombines TRBV28 with TRBJ1-2, with TRBD1 matching over 8 bases. The CDR3 runs to 15 residues. V shed 2 bases, J shed 4 bases, and the junction held 6 bases outside the gene matches. Germline CDR1 is MDHEN and CDR2 is SYDVKM.

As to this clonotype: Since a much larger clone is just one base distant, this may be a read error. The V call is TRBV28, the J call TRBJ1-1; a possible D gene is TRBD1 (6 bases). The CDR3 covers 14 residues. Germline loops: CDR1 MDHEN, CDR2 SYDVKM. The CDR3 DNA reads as TGTGGCAGCAGTTTTGCAGGGGCGGTCACTGAAGCTTTCTTT. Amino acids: CGSSFAGAVTEAFF.

In nucleotides, the CDR3 is TGTGCCACCAGCAGGGAACCGGGACAGGGTTACGAGCAGTACTTC. It codes for CATSREPGQGYEQYF. This chain connects TRBV15 to TRBJ2-7, with 9 bases that match TRBD1. This CDR3 spans 15 amino acids. With V trimmed by 3 bases and J by 4 bases, 7 bases remained unmatched. Germline lookup yields CDR1 LNHNV and CDR2 YYDKDF (reference sequence).

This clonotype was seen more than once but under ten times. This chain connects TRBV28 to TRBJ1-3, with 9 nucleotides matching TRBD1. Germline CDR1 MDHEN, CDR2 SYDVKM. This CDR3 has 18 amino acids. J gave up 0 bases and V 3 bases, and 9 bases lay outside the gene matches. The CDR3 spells CASSFPRDRASSGNTIYF. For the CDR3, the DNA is TGTGCCAGCAGTTTTCCCCGGGACAGGGCTTCCTCTGGAAACACCATATATTTT.

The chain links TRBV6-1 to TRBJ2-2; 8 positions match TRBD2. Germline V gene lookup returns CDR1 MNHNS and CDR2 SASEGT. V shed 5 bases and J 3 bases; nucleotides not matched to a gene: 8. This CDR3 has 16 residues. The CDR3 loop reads CASSRPGLDHTGELFF. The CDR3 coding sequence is TGTGCCAGCAGTAGACCGGGACTAGACCACACCGGGGAGCTGTTTTTT.

Written as DNA, the CDR3 is TGTGCCAGCAGCTTCTCTTGGGCGTCTAAGCGGGCAGCCTACGAGCAGTACTTC. Protein product: CASSFSWASKRAAYEQYF. The chain uses TRBV7-9 and TRBJ2-7; D perhaps matches TRBD2 (6 bases). V gave up 3 bases and J gave up 2 bases, with 23 bases separating them. This CDR3 is built from 18 residues. Germline assignment: CDR1 SEHNR and CDR2 FQNEAQ (reference sequence).

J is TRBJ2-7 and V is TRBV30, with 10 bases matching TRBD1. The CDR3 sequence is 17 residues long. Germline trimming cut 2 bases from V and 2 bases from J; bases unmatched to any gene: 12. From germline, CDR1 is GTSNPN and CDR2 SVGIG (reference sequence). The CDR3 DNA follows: TGTGCCTGGAGTCTGACAGGGGGCACCTTGGTGACCTACGAGCAGTACTTC. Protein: CAWSLTGGTLVTYEQYF.